Sequencing of this T cell receptor beta chain was carried out in a study of CD8 T cells in ankylosing spondylitis. Note on this clonotype: Its antigen is not identified.

Quantitative molecular-barcoded 5'-RACE generated the TCR beta libraries. One entry per CDR3 protein, called by TCRdb with MiXCR from the 5' RACE reads. The table has under 950,000 distinct CDR3 sequences, under 20% seen once. Whole-study results and caveats: The study looked at matched synovial fluid samples from ankylosing spondylitis patients. Disease-linked clones were reported to be significantly enriched there. Certain motif variants had earlier appeared in reactive arthritis synovial fluid and blood. Seemingly distinctive of ankylosing spondylitis blood was a TCR beta motif formed by eight highly homologous variants.

Germline CDR1 and CDR2: SGHDT and YYEEEE. Losses at the gene ends were 2 bases for V and 3 bases for J; bases not matched to a gene: 9. The CDR3 runs to 17 residues. The receptor was isolated from a male donor with ankylosing spondylitis. The sequenced sample was blood, either unsorted or a sorted T cell fraction (not recorded which). The V gene is TRBV5-6, the J gene TRBJ2-1, with 9 positions matching TRBD2. The CDR3 nucleotides are TGTGCCAGCAGCTTACTAGCGGGCGGGGGGTACTACAATGAGCAGTTCTTC. It specifies CASSLLAGGGYYNEQFF.